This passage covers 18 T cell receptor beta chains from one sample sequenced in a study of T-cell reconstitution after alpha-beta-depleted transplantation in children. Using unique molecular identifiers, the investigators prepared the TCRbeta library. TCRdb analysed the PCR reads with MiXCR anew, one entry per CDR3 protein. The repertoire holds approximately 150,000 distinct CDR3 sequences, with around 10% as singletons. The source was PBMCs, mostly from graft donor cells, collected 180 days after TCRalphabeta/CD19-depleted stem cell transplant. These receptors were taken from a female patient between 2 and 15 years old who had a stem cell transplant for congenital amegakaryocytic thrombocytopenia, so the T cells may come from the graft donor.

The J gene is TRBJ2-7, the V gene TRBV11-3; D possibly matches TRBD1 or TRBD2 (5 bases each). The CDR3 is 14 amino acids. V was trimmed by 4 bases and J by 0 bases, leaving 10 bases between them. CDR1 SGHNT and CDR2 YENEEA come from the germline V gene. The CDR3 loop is CASSSGPSSYEQYF. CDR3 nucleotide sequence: TGTGCCAGCAGCTCGGGGCCGAGCTCCTACGAGCAGTACTTC.

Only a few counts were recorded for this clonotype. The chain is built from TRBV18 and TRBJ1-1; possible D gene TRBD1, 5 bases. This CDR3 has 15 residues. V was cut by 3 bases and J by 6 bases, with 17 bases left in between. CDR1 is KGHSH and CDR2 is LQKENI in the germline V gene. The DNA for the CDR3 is TGTGCCAGCTCACCTAACTTTTCCCAGGGTTCTGAAGCTTTCTTT. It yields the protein CASSPNFSQGSEAFF.

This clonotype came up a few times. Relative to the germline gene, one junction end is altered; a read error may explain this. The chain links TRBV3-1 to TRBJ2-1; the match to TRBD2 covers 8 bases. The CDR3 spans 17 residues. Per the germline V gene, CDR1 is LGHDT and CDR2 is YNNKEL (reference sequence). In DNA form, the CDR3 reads TGTGCCACCAGCCAATCGGTTAGCGGGGTGACTCGAAATGAGCAGTTCTTC. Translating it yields CATSQSVSGVTRNEQFF.

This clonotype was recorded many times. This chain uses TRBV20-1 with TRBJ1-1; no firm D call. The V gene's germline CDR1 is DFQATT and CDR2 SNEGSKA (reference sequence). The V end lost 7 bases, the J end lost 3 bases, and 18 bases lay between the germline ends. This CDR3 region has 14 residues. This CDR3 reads CSVRGGRSDTEAFF. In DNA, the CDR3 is TGCAGTGTCAGAGGAGGGCGAAGCGACACTGAAGCTTTCTTT.

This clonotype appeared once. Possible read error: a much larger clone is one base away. The CDR3 protein is CDSREPGGQGDREQFF. CDR3 in DNA: TGTGACAGCAGGGAGCCGGGGGGACAGGGGGACCGTGAGCAGTTCTTC. The rearrangement joins TRBV28 to TRBJ2-1, with 11 bases matching TRBD1. CDR1 and CDR2 from the germline V gene are MDHEN and SYDVKM. This CDR3 has 16 amino acids.

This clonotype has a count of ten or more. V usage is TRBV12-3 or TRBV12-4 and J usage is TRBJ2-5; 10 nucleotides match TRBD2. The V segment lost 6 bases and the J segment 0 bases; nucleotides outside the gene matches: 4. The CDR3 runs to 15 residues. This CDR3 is CASRLAGENQETQYF. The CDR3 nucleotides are TGTGCCAGCAGGCTAGCGGGAGAAAACCAAGAGACCCAGTACTTC.

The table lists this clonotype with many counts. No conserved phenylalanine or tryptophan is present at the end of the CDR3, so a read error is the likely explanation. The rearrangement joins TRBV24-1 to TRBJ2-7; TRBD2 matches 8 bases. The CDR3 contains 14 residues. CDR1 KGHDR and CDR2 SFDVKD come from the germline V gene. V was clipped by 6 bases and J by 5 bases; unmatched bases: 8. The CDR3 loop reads CATSKREPPHEQYL. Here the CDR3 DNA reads TGTGCCACCAGTAAGCGGGAGCCTCCGCACGAGCAGTACCTC.

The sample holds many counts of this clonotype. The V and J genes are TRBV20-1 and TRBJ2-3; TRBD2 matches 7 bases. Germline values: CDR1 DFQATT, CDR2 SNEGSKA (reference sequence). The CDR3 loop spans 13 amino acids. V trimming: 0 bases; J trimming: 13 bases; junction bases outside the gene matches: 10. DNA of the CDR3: TGCAGTGCTAGAGAGACCTTGACTAGCCTTGAGTATTTT. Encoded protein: CSARETLTSLEYF.

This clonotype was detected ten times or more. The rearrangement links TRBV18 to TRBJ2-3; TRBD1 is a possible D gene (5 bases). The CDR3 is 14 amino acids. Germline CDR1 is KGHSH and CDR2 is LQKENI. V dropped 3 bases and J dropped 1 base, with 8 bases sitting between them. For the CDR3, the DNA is TGTGCCAGCTCACCCAGCAGGGGCACAGATACGCAGTATTTT. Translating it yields CASSPSRGTDTQYF. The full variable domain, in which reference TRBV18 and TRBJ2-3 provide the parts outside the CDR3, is NAGVMQNPRHLVRRRGQEARLRCSPMKGHSHVYWYRQLPEEGLKFMVYLQKENIIDESGMPKERFSAEFPKEGPSILRIQQVVRGDSAAYFCASSPSRGTDTQYFGPGTRLTVL.

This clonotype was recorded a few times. The CDR3 DNA sequence: TGCAGCGTGGTAGATTCGGGACAGCTACCCTACGAGCAGTACTTC. Translating gives CSVVDSGQLPYEQYF. V is TRBV29-1 and J is TRBJ2-7, with 7 bases lining up with TRBD1. The CDR3 loop spans 15 amino acids. Germline V gene data show CDR1 as SQVTM and CDR2 as ANQGSEA. V lost 6 bases and J lost 2; bases outside the gene matches: 13.

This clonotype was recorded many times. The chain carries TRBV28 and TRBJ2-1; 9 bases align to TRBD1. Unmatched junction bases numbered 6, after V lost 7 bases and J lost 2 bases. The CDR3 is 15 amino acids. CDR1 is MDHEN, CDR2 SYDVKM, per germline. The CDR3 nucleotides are TGTGCCAGCATGGGGACAGGGAGGCCCTACAATGAGCAGTTCTTC. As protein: CASMGTGRPYNEQFF.

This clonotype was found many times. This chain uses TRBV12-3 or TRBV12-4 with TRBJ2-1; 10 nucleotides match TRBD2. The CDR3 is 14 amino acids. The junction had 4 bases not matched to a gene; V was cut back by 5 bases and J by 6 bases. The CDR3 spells CASSTSGIGNEQFF. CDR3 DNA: TGTGCCAGCAGTACTAGCGGGATTGGCAATGAGCAGTTCTTC.

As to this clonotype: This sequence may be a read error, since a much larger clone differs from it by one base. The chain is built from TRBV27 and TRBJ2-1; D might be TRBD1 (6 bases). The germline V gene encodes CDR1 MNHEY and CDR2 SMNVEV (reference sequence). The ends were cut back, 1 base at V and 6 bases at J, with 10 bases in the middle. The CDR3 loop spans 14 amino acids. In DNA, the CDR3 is TGTGCCAGCAGTTTATGGGGGCCCTGCAATGAGCAGTTCTTC. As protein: CASSLWGPCNEQFF.

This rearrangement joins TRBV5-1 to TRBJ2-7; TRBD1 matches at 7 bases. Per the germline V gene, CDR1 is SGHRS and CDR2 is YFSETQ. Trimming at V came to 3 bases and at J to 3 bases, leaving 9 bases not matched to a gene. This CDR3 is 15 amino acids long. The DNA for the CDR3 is TGCGCCAGCAGCTCCCGCCCCGACAGGGTCTACGAGCAGTACTTC. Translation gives CASSSRPDRVYEQYF.

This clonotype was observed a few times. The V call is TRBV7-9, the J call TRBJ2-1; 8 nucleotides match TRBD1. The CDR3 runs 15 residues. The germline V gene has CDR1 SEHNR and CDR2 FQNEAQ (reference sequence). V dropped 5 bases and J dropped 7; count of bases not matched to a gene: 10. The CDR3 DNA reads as TGTGCCAGCAGCCCCGCGGGACAGGTGCGAAATGAGCAGTTCTTC. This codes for CASSPAGQVRNEQFF.

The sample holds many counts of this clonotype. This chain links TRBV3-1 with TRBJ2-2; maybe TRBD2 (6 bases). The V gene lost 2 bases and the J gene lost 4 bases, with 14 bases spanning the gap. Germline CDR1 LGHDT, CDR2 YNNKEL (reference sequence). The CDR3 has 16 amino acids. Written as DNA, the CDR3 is TGTGCCAGCAGCCAAATCGGAGGGGCTGGCACCGGGGAGCTGTTTTTT. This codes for CASSQIGGAGTGELFF.

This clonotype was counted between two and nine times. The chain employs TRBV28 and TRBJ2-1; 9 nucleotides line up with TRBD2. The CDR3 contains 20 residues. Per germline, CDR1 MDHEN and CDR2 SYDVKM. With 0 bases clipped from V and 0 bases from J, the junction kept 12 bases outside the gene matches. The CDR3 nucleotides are TGTGCCAGCAGTTTATGGCTACGAGCGGGGGGCTCTTTCTCCTACAATGAGCAGTTCTTC. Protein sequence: CASSLWLRAGGSFSYNEQFF.

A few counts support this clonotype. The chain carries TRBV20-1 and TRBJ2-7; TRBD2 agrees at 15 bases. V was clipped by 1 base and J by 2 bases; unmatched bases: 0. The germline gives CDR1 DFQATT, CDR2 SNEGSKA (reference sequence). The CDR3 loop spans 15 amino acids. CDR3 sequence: CSARGTSGGAYEQYF. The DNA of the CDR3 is TGCAGTGCTAGAGGGACTAGCGGGGGGGCCTACGAGCAGTACTTC.